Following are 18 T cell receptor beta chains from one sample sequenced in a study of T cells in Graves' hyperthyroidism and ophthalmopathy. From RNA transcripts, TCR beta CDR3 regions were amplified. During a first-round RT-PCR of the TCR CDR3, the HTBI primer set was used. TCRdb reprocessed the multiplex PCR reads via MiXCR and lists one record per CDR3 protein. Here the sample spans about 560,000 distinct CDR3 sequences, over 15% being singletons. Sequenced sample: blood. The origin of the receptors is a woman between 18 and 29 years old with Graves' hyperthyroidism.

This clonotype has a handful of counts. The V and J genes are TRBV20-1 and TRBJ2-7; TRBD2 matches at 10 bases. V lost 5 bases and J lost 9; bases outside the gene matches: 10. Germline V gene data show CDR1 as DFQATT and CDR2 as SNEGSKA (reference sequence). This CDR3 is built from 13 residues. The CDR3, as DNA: TGCAGTGCTGGTCTAGCGGGAGCAGAGGGGCAGTACTTC. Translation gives CSAGLAGAEGQYF.

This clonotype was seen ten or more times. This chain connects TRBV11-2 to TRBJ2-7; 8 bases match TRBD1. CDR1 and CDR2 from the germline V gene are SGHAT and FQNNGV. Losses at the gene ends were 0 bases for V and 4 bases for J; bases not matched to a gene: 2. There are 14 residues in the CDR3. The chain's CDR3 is CASSLDRGRYEQYF. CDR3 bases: TGTGCCAGCAGCTTAGACAGGGGGCGATACGAGCAGTACTTC.

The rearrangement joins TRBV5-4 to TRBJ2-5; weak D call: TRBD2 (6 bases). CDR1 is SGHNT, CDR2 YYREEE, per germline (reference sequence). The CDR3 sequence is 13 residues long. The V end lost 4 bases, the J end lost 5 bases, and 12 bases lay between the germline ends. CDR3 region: CASSITSWETQYF. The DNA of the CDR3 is TGTGCCAGCAGCATAACTAGCTGGGAGACCCAGTACTTC. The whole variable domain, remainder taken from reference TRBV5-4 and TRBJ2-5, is ETGVTQSPTHLIKTRGQQVTLRCSSQSGHNTVSWYQQALGQGPQFIFQYYREEENGRGNFPPRFSGLQFPNYSSELNVNALELDDSALYLCASSITSWETQYFGPGTRLLVL.

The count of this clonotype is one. CDR3 DNA: TGTGCCAGCAGTTTTATTGGACAGGCTAGCTATGGCTACACCTTC. Translated: CASSFIGQASYGYTF. The J gene is TRBJ1-2, the V gene TRBV7-9, with 7 bases lining up with TRBD1. CDR3 size: 15 residues. Germline V gives CDR1 SEHNR, CDR2 FQNEAQ (reference sequence). Germline trimming cut 6 bases from V and 4 bases from J; bases unmatched to any gene: 11. The whole variable domain, remainder taken from reference TRBV7-9 and TRBJ1-2, is DTGVSQNPRHKITKRGQNVTFRCDPISEHNRLYWYRQTLGQGPEFLTYFQNEAQLEKSRLLSDRFSAERPKGSFSTLEIQRTEQGDSAMYLCASSFIGQASYGYTFGSGTRLTVV.

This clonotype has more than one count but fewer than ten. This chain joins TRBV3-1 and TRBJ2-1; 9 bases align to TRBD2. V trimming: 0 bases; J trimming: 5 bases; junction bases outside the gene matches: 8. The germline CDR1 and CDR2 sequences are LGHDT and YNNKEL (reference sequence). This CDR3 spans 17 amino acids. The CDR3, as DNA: TGTGCCAGCAGCCAAGAGGGAAAGATAGCGGGGGACAATGAGCAGTTCTTC. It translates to CASSQEGKIAGDNEQFF.

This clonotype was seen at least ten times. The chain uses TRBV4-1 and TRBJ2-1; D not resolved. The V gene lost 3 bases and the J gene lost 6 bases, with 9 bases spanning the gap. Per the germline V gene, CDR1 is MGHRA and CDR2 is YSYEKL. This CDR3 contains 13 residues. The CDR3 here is CASSQPPVNEQFF. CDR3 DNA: TGCGCCAGCAGCCAGCCCCCTGTCAATGAGCAGTTCTTC.

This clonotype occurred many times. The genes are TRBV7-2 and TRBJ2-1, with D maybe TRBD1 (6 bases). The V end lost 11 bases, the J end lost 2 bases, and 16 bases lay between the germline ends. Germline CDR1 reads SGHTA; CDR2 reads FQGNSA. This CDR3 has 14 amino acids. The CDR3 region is CAAPRQGPYNEQFF. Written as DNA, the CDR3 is TGTGCCGCACCTCGGCAGGGGCCCTACAATGAGCAGTTCTTC.

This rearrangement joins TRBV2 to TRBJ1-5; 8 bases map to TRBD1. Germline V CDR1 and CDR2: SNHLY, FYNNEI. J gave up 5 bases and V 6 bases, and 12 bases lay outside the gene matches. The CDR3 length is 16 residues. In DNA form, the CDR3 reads TGTGCCAGCAGACCCGACAGGGGCGCTGGGTATCAGCCCCAGCATTTT. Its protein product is CASRPDRGAGYQPQHF.

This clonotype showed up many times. The CDR3 coding sequence is TGTGCCAGCAGTTTAAGGATCCGGTTAAGGGGTGGCTACACCTTC. Its protein product is CASSLRIRLRGGYTF. The J gene is TRBJ1-2, the V gene TRBV12-3 or TRBV12-4, with D maybe TRBD1 (5 bases). The CDR3 spans 15 residues. V was shortened by 2 bases and J by 7 bases, with 17 bases between the two germline ends.

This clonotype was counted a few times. CDR3 DNA: TGTGCCAGCAGTGCTTTACAGAGACAGACTGGAAACACCATATATTTT. Protein product: CASSALQRQTGNTIYF. The chain employs TRBV2 and TRBJ1-3, with a tentative D call TRBD1 (5 bases). Between the trimmed V and J ends, which lost 4 bases and 2 bases, there was a span of 15 bases. The length of the CDR3 is 16 residues. Germline CDR1 reads SNHLY; CDR2 reads FYNNEI.

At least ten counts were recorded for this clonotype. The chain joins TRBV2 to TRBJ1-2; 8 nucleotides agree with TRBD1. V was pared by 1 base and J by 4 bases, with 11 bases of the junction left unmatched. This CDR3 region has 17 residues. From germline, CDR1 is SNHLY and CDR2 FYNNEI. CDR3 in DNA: TGTGCCAGCAGTGAAGTCAGGGGGCGCAGGTTGCGCTATGGCTACACCTTC. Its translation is CASSEVRGRRLRYGYTF.

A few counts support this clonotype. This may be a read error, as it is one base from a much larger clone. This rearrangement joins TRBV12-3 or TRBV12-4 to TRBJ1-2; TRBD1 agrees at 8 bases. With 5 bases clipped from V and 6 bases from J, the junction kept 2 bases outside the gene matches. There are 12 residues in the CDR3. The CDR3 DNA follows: TGTGCCAGCAGTGCAGGGGGCGATGGCTACACCTTC. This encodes CASSAGGDGYTF.

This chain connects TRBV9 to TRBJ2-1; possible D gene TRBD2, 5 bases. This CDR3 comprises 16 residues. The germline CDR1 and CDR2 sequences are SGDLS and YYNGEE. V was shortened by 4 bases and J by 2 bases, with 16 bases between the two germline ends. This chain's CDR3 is CASSPRPQRPYNEQFF. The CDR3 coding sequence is TGTGCCAGCAGCCCCCGTCCCCAGCGGCCCTACAATGAGCAGTTCTTC.

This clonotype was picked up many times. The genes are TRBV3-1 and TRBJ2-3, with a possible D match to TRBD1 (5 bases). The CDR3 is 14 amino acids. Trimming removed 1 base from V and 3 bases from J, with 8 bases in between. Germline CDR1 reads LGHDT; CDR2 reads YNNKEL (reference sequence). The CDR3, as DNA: TGTGCCAGCAGCCAAGGGGGCAGGACAGATACGCAGTATTTT. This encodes CASSQGGRTDTQYF.

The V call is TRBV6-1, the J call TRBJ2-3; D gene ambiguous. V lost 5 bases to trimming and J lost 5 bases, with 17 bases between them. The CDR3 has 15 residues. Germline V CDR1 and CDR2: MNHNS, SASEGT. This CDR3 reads CASSQLGPPRDTQYF. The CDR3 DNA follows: TGTGCCAGCAGTCAACTTGGGCCTCCCCGAGATACGCAGTATTTT.

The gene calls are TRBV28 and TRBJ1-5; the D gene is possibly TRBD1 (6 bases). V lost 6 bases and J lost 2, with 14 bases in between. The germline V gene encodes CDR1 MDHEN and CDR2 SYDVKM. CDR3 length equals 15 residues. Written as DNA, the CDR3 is TGTGCCAGCAGGGCGAGGGGGGAGGGCAATCAGCCCCAGCATTTT. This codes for CASRARGEGNQPQHF.

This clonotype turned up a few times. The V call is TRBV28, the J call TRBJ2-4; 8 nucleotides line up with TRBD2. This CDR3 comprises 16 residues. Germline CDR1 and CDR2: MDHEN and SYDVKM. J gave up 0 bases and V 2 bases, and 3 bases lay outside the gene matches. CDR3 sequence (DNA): TGTGCCAGCAGTTTAGGACTAGCATTAGCCAAAAACATTCAGTACTTC. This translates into CASSLGLALAKNIQYF.

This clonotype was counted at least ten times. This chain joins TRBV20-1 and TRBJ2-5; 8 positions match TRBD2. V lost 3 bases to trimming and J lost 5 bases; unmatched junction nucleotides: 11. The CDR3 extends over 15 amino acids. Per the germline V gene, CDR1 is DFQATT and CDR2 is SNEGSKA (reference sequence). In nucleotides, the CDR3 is TGCAGTGCTAGCGGGGCGCGGGGGGTTCGGGAGACCCAGTACTTC. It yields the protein CSASGARGVRETQYF.